Below, 23 T cell receptor beta chains from the same sample are listed, as sequenced in a study of shared clonotypes between healthy human individuals. Using immunoSEQ multiplex PCR, the repertoire was profiled, and TCRdb retains in-frame clones only, with some absent. This table has 2 million to 2.5 million clones, almost 96% appearing once. Sequenced input: naive CD4+ T cells sorted from blood. Documented subset: CD45RA+ positively selected. These receptors were obtained from a man in his late teens or twenties in good health.

Notes on this clone: This same CDR3 is encoded by further DNA sequences in the sample. The chain carries TRBV7-2 and TRBJ1-1; a weak D match, TRBD1 (5 bases). This CDR3 comprises 14 residues. The germline gives CDR1 SGHTA, CDR2 FQGNSA. Trimming cost V 2 bases and J 5 bases, with 12 bases left between them. The CDR3 DNA is TGTGCCAGCAGCTTAACTGGGGGAAGAACTGAAGCTTTCTTT. Protein: CASSLTGGRTEAFF.

This sequence joins TRBV7-3 and TRBJ2-2, with D unclear. V gave up 1 base and J gave up 1 base, with 7 bases separating them. Germline CDR1 SGHTA, CDR2 FQGTGA. This CDR3 is 15 amino acids long. The CDR3 loop is CASSLMAGNTGELFF. In nucleotides, the CDR3 is TGTGCCAGCAGCTTAATGGCCGGGAACACCGGGGAGCTGTTTTTT.

J is TRBJ1-5 and V is TRBV19, with TRBD1 identical over 9 bases. V lost 5 bases and J lost 5; bases outside the gene matches: 7. Germline lookup yields CDR1 LNHDA and CDR2 SQIVND (reference sequence). The CDR3 is made up of 15 amino acids. Written as DNA, the CDR3 is TGTGCCAGTAGTGTCTCCGGGACAGGGTATCAGCCCCAGCATTTT. Its protein product is CASSVSGTGYQPQHF.

V gene TRBV27 combines with J gene TRBJ1-4, with D tentatively TRBD1 (5 bases). V was cut by 6 bases and J by 0 bases, with 14 bases left in between. Germline V gene sequence: CDR1 MNHEY, CDR2 SMNVEV (reference sequence). There are 16 residues in the CDR3. The CDR3 bases are TGTGCCAGCAGCCTCAGGGTCCGGACAACTAATGAAAAACTGTTTTTT. It encodes CASSLRVRTTNEKLFF. Full variable domain (outside the CDR3, taken from reference TRBV27 and TRBJ1-4): EAQVTQNPRYLITVTGKKLTVTCSQNMNHEYMSWYRQDPGLGLRQIYYSMNVEVTDKGDVPEGYKVSRKEKRNFPLILESPSPNQTSLYFCASSLRVRTTNEKLFFGSGTQLSVL.

Turning to this clone: In the same sample, other DNA sequences code for this CDR3. The chain carries TRBV28 and TRBJ1-2, with a tentative D call TRBD1 (5 bases). V lost 6 bases, J lost 1 base, and 12 bases lay in between. This CDR3 is built from 14 residues. The germline CDR1 and CDR2 sequences are MDHEN and SYDVKM. CDR3 loop: CASSPGGVNYGYTF. The DNA for the CDR3 is TGTGCCAGCAGCCCGGGGGGGGTTAACTATGGCTACACCTTC.

The gene calls are TRBV29-1 and TRBJ2-1; 13 nucleotides line up with TRBD2. CDR3 size: 11 residues. The ends lost 6 bases at V and 15 bases at J; junction bases unmatched: 5. CDR1 is SQVTM and CDR2 is ANQGSEA in the germline V gene. The CDR3 spells CSVGLAGVRFF. In nucleotides, the CDR3 is TGCAGCGTCGGACTAGCGGGAGTTCGGTTCTTC.

The chain employs TRBV7-8 and TRBJ1-2, with 7 bases fitting TRBD1. This CDR3 has 16 residues. V lost 5 bases and J lost 4; bases outside the gene matches: 13. Germline V gives CDR1 SGHVS, CDR2 FQNEAQ. CDR3 bases: TGTGCCAGCAGCCCATTAGAAGGACAGGCCATCTATGGCTACACCTTC. It is translated as CASSPLEGQAIYGYTF.

The rearrangement uses TRBV2 and TRBJ2-2; D remains unclear. Trimming took 4 bases from V and 3 from J, leaving 9 bases between them. The CDR3 loop spans 14 amino acids. CDR1 is SNHLY, CDR2 FYNNEI, per germline. The CDR3 DNA follows: TGTGCCAGCAGTGTGGTCGGTTACACCGGGGAGCTGTTTTTT. It is translated as CASSVVGYTGELFF.

J is TRBJ1-2 and V is TRBV10-2, with unresolved D. From germline, CDR1 is WSHSY and CDR2 SAAADI. The V end lost 3 bases, the J end lost 3 bases, and 8 bases lay between the germline ends. The CDR3 runs to 13 residues. The CDR3 sequence: CASSEGLYYGYTF. CDR3 in DNA: TGCGCCAGCAGTGAAGGACTTTACTATGGCTACACCTTC.

CDR3: CASSKPEGCGTEAFF. The DNA for the CDR3 is TGTGCCAGCAGCAAACCAGAGGGATGTGGCACTGAAGCTTTCTTT. The chain is built from TRBV21-1 and TRBJ1-1. TRBV21-1 is deemed a pseudogene. The CDR3 totals 15 residues.

About this clone itself: Other DNA sequences within the sample encode an identical CDR3. The gene calls are TRBV5-6 and TRBJ2-1, with no clear D. The germline CDR1 and CDR2 sequences are SGHDT and YYEEEE. The CDR3 loop spans 11 amino acids. Trimming took off 2 bases at V and 5 bases at J, with 2 bases between the two ends. CDR3 protein: CASSLNNEQFF. CDR3 nucleotides: TGTGCCAGCAGCTTAAACAATGAGCAGTTCTTC.

This chain links TRBV27 with TRBJ1-5; the D gene is possibly TRBD1 (5 bases). V gave up 8 bases and J gave up 1 base, with 15 bases separating them. The CDR3 has 15 residues. Germline V gene sequence: CDR1 MNHEY, CDR2 SMNVEV (reference sequence). The CDR3 protein is CASGTRATSNQPQHF. The CDR3 region has the DNA TGTGCCAGCGGGACCCGTGCGACCAGCAATCAGCCCCAGCATTTT.

J is TRBJ1-3 and V is TRBV4-1; 8 bases are a match to TRBD1. This CDR3 is 16 amino acids long. Germline trimming cut 6 bases from V and 0 bases from J; bases unmatched to any gene: 7. Germline-derived CDR1 and CDR2 are MGHRA and YSYEKL. Here the CDR3 reads CASRTGEGGSGNTIYF. The CDR3 DNA reads as TGCGCCAGCAGGACAGGGGAAGGGGGCTCTGGAAACACCATATATTTT.

The gene calls are TRBV25-1 and TRBJ2-2; D not resolved. Germline values: CDR1 MGHDK, CDR2 SYGVNS. This CDR3 spans 13 amino acids. The V end was cut by 8 bases, the J end by 3 bases, with 10 bases between. DNA for the CDR3: TGTGCCAGCTCGCGACTGGACACCGGGGAGCTGTTTTTT. Encoded protein: CASSRLDTGELFF.

The gene calls are TRBV12-5 and TRBJ2-1, with 11 bases matching TRBD1. The V gene's germline CDR1 is LGHNT and CDR2 FRNRAP. This CDR3 has 16 residues. The V gene end was trimmed by 5 bases and the J gene end by 2 bases; junction bases not matched to a gene: 5. The CDR3 nucleotides read TGTGCTAGTGGTCTCCGGACAGGGGGCACCTACAATGAGCAGTTCTTC. Translated: CASGLRTGGTYNEQFF.

The chain has TRBV29-1 and TRBJ2-7, with D uncertain. V gave up 4 bases and J gave up 3 bases, with 7 bases separating them. The germline CDR1 and CDR2 sequences are SQVTM and ANQGSEA. The CDR3 contains 11 residues. The DNA of the CDR3 is TGCAGCGTTGTAAACCTCTACGAGCAGTACTTC. Protein product: CSVVNLYEQYF.

The chain has TRBV5-1 and TRBJ2-7, with D maybe TRBD1 (6 bases). Germline V lookup: CDR1 SGHRS, CDR2 YFSETQ. Between the trimmed V and J ends, which lost 3 bases and 4 bases, there was a span of 17 bases. The CDR3 sequence is 15 residues long. CDR3 in amino acids: CASSSAGTSGYEQYF. For the CDR3, the DNA is TGCGCCAGCAGCTCGGCCGGGACATCTGGTTACGAGCAGTACTTC.

This chain joins TRBV6-6 and TRBJ2-7; TRBD2 matches at 14 bases. Germline trimming cut 6 bases from V and 5 bases from J; bases unmatched to any gene: 6. The germline gives CDR1 MNHNY, CDR2 SVGAGI (reference sequence). The CDR3 covers 15 residues. The CDR3 DNA reads as TGTGCCAGCAGCCCTGGGACTAGCGGGGGCAACGAGCAGTACTTC. Amino acids: CASSPGTSGGNEQYF.

The CDR3 loop is CASSYRGPWYEQYF. The CDR3 region has the DNA TGTGCCAGCAGCTATAGGGGGCCGTGGTACGAGCAGTACTTC. V is TRBV5-5 and J is TRBJ2-7, with 7 bases that match TRBD1. Germline lookup yields CDR1 SGHKS and CDR2 YYEKEE (reference sequence). V shed 3 bases, J shed 4 bases, and the junction held 7 bases outside the gene matches. The CDR3 spans 14 residues.

About this clone itself: The same CDR3 is also encoded by other DNA sequences in this sample. The chain carries TRBV6-5 and TRBJ2-7; possibly TRBD2 for D (5 bases). Germline values: CDR1 MNHEY, CDR2 SVGAGI. The CDR3 is made up of 12 amino acids. V was pared by 2 bases and J by 6 bases, with 8 bases between. The CDR3 region is CASSYLGGEQYF. The CDR3 DNA follows: TGTGCCAGCAGTTACCTTGGAGGCGAGCAGTACTTC.

The chain combines TRBV5-1 with TRBJ2-5; D unresolved. From germline, CDR1 is SGHRS and CDR2 YFSETQ. Trimming shortened V by 0 bases and J by 2 bases, and 8 bases separated the two germline ends. The CDR3 covers 14 residues. The CDR3 DNA reads as TGCGCCAGCAGCTTGGCTCTGGAACAAGAGACCCAGTACTTC. Its translation is CASSLALEQETQYF. Filled out from reference TRBV5-1 and TRBJ2-5, the complete variable domain reads KAGVTQTPRYLIKTRGQQVTLSCSPISGHRSVSWYQQTPGQGLQFLFEYFSETQRNKGNFPGRFSGRQFSNSRSEMNVSTLELGDSALYLCASSLALEQETQYFGPGTRLLVL.

The rearrangement joins TRBV7-8 to TRBJ2-7, with 9 bases that match TRBD1. The CDR3 loop spans 17 amino acids. The germline CDR1 and CDR2 sequences are SGHVS and FQNEAQ. With V trimmed by 5 bases and J by 2 bases, 13 bases remained unmatched. The CDR3 loop reads CASSTDRGEMVPYEQYF. The CDR3 nucleotides are TGTGCCAGCAGCACTGACAGGGGGGAGATGGTACCCTACGAGCAGTACTTC.

About this clone: In the same sample, other DNA sequences code for this CDR3. The J gene is TRBJ2-3, the V gene TRBV11-3; D is uncertain. CDR3 length: 13 residues. Germline lookup yields CDR1 SGHNT and CDR2 YENEEA. V lost 3 bases and J 0 bases, leaving 4 bases between the germline ends. CDR3 sequence (DNA): TGTGCCAGCAGCTTGTCTAGCACAGATACGCAGTATTTT. Translating it yields CASSLSSTDTQYF. The full variable domain, rest sourced from reference TRBV11-3 and TRBJ2-3, is EAGVVQSPRYKIIEKKQPVAFWCNPISGHNTLYWYLQNLGQGPELLIRYENEEAVDDSQLPKDRFSAERLKGVDSTLKIQPAELGDSAVYLCASSLSSTDTQYFGPGTRLTVL.